This is a list of T cell receptor beta chains from one sample in a study of technical replicates of blood from several donors. Here immunoSEQ multiplex PCR was the method, and the copy in TCRdb shows in-frame clones only, minus some. The top ten hold around 4% of the sample, which has tens of thousands of clones, approximately 80% seen once. Material: PBMCs. These receptors came from a human donor in good health. Some clones in this sample may be carry-over from other donors' samples. Each CDR3 is given with its conserved first and last residue. The order of the fields is clone size, J gene, V gene, D gene, CDR3 DNA, CDR3 protein. D genes are given only for firm matches. Rows give clone size only sometimes, using once, few, many, or a class for an expanded clone.

. | TRBJ2-7 | TRBV10-3 | . | TGTGCCATCAGTGAGGTTTCCGGACAGAAACCAAGCTCCTACGAGCAGTACTTC | CAISEVSGQKPSSYEQYF
. | TRBJ2-3 | TRBV30 | TRBD2 | TGTGCCTGGACTAGCGGGGTTCAGGATACGCAGTATTTT | CAWTSGVQDTQYF
. | TRBJ2-5 | TRBV18 | TRBD1 | TGTGCCAGCTCACCGCGGACAGGGCGTCAAGAGACCCAGTACTTC | CASSPRTGRQETQYF
once | TRBJ1-2 | TRBV18 | . | TGTGCCAGCTCACCACCTGGAACAGGGCATGGCTACACCTTC | CASSPPGTGHGYTF
. | TRBJ1-1 | TRBV18 | . | TGTGCCAGCTCTCCAACAACGGGGAACACTGAAGCTTTCTTT | CASSPTTGNTEAFF
. | TRBJ2-1 | TRBV9 | . | TGTGCCAGCAGCGCCTCCCCCCGGCGGGAACGCTCCTACAATGAGCAGTTCTTC | CASSASPRRERSYNEQFF
. | TRBJ2-3 | TRBV4-3 | TRBD2 | TGCGCCAGCAGTCCTGGGACTAGCTCCACAGATACGCAGTATTTT | CASSPGTSSTDTQYF
. | TRBJ2-7 | TRBV9 | . | TGTGCCAGCAGCGTAAACCCCTCGTCGGACGAGCAGTACTTC | CASSVNPSSDEQYF
once | TRBJ2-3 | TRBV2 | TRBD2 | TGTGCCAGCAGGATTAGCGGGGGGGAGAAGTATTTT | CASRISGGEKYF
. | TRBJ1-1 | TRBV29-1 | TRBD1 | TGCAGCGTTGTCAGGGACAGACTAACTGAAGCTTTCTTT | CSVVRDRLTEAFF
. | TRBJ1-2 | TRBV5-1 | . | TGCGCCAGCAGCTGGAGGGACCCCGGGGGGGGCGCAAATGGCTACACCTTC | CASSWRDPGGGANGYTF
few | TRBJ2-1 | TRBV18 | . | TGTGCCAGTGCCTGGGCAGGGGTCTCCTACAATGAGCAGTTCTTC | CASAWAGVSYNEQFF
few | TRBJ2-5 | TRBV7-6 | TRBD2 | TGTGCCAGCAGCCAAAATAGCGGGGGGACCCAAGAGACCCAGTACTTC | CASSQNSGGTQETQYF
. | TRBJ2-1 | TRBV30 | . | TGTGCCTGGAGAGAGGGAGGAAACTACAATGAGCAGTTCTTC | CAWREGGNYNEQFF
once | TRBJ2-3 | TRBV7-7 | TRBD2 | TGTGCCAGCAGCTTTAGCGGGGGGGCCCATAGGAGCACAGATACGCAGTATTTT | CASSFSGGAHRSTDTQYF
. | TRBJ2-5 | TRBV9 | . | TGTGCCAGCAGCCCCCGGAGGGGAGTCCAAGAGACCCAGTACTTC | CASSPRRGVQETQYF
. | TRBJ1-1 | TRBV11-3 | . | TGTGCCAGCAGCTTCAGGTCGTGGGGAGGGAACACTGAAGCTTTCTTT | CASSFRSWGGNTEAFF
once | TRBJ1-1 | TRBV5-8 | . | TGTGCCCCCCTCCGAGGGGGTTTGAACACTGAAGCTTTCTTT | CAPLRGGLNTEAFF
. | TRBJ2-5 | TRBV30 | TRBD1 | TGTGCCTGGAGTGACAGGGGGCCTTGGGGGACCCAGTACTTC | CAWSDRGPWGTQYF
once | TRBJ2-5 | TRBV10-1 | . | TGCGCCACCCCAGACAAAGCACAAGAGACCCAGTACTTC | CATPDKAQETQYF
. | TRBJ2-7 | TRBV6-1 | . | TGTGCCAGCAGTGAATGGGGGGGCAACGAGCAGTACTTC | CASSEWGGNEQYF
. | TRBJ2-3 | TRBV7-2 | TRBD2 | TGTGCCAGCAGCTTAGGAATTAGCGGGGGGTTAGATACGCAGTATTTT | CASSLGISGGLDTQYF
. | TRBJ1-5 | TRBV7-8 | TRBD1 | TGTGCCAGCAGCTTAAAATTGACAGGGCGGCAGCCCCAGCATTTT | CASSLKLTGRQPQHF
. | TRBJ2-5 | TRBV7-9 | TRBD2 | TGTGCCAGCAGCTTACTTAGCGGGGGACAAGAGACCCAGTACTTC | CASSLLSGGQETQYF
. | TRBJ1-1 | TRBV7-9 | TRBD1 | TGTGCCAGCAGCTTAACCGGGACAGGGGGTGAAGCTTTCTTT | CASSLTGTGGEAFF
once | TRBJ2-1 | TRBV29-1 | . | TGCAGCGTGCCGGGACACTACAATGAGCAGTTCTTC | CSVPGHYNEQFF
. | TRBJ2-5 | TRBV19 | TRBD2 | TGTGCCAGTATGGGGCCGGGACTAGGGGTGCGAGAGACCCAGTACTTC | CASMGPGLGVRETQYF
. | TRBJ2-1 | TRBV5-1 | TRBD2 | TGCGCCAGCTCCAGTTCCGGGGGGTACAATGAGCAGTTCTTC | CASSSSGGYNEQFF
. | TRBJ2-5 | TRBV7-6 | . | TGTGCCAGCAGCCCACTACCCCCAGAGACCCAGTACTTC | CASSPLPPETQYF
. | TRBJ2-2 | TRBV2 | . | TGTGCCAGCAGTAAGAGACAGAACACCGGGGAGCTGTTTTTT | CASSKRQNTGELFF
. | TRBJ1-3 | TRBV5-4 | TRBD1 | TGTGCCAGCAGCGCGGACAGGGAGGGAAACACCATATATTTT | CASSADREGNTIYF
. | TRBJ2-2 | TRBV5-1 | TRBD1 | TGCGCCAGCAGCTTGTCACCGGGACAGGGGAGGAGTACCGGGGAGCTGTTTTTT | CASSLSPGQGRSTGELFF
. | TRBJ1-1 | TRBV9 | . | TGTGCCAGCAGCGTAGGGGGCTTTGACACTGAAGCTTTCTTT | CASSVGGFDTEAFF
. | TRBJ1-5 | TRBV23-1 | . | TGCGCCAGCAGTCAGGCCCGTGACAGTAATCAGCCCCAGCATTTT | CASSQARDSNQPQHF
. | TRBJ1-1 | TRBV7-6 | TRBD1 | TGTGCCAGCAGCCCCAGGGGGGACACTGAAGCTTTCTTT | CASSPRGDTEAFF
. | TRBJ1-5 | TRBV5-3 | TRBD1 | TGTGCCAGAAGCTTCCCGGGACAGGGAAACAATCAGCCCCAGCATTTT | CARSFPGQGNNQPQHF
. | TRBJ2-7 | TRBV2 | . | TGTGCCAGCAGTGGGTCGGGACTCAAATTCTACGAGCAGTACTTC | CASSGSGLKFYEQYF
. | TRBJ2-1 | TRBV11-2 | TRBD1 | TGTGCCAGCAGCCGGGACAGTGGACACAATGAGCAGTTCTTC | CASSRDSGHNEQFF
. | TRBJ2-7 | TRBV6-5 | . | TGTGCCAGCAGCCCCAAGCTGGTGTCCTACGAGCAGTACTTC | CASSPKLVSYEQYF
once | TRBJ2-7 | TRBV19 | TRBD1 | TGTGCCAGTAGTGCACAAGGACAGGGGCAGCACGAGCAGTACTTT | CASSAQGQGQHEQYF
. | TRBJ2-3 | TRBV4-1 | . | TGCGCCAGCAGCCAACTTCCCCGCACAGATACGCAGTATTTT | CASSQLPRTDTQYF
. | TRBJ2-7 | TRBV7-9 | . | TGTGCCAGCAGCTTAGCTGGGGGGGGCACGACCTTGATTTACGAGCAGTACTTC | CASSLAGGGTTLIYEQYF
. | TRBJ2-2 | TRBV5-6 | TRBD2 | TGTGCCAGCAGCTTGGAGAAGCGGGAGGGCCGAAATCGGGGCGGGGAGCTGTTTTTT | CASSLEKREGRNRGGELFF
few | TRBJ1-6 | TRBV7-9 | . | TGTGCCAGCAGCCCCCGACAGGACGGTAATTCACCCCTCCACTTT | CASSPRQDGNSPLHF
. | TRBJ1-1 | TRBV19 | TRBD1 | TGTGCCAGTAGTCTGGGACAGGGGGCCTCTGAAGCTTTCTTT | CASSLGQGASEAFF
. | TRBJ2-5 | TRBV5-1 | TRBD2 | TGCGCCAGCAGCTCGGACCCTAGCGGGACCCAGTACTTC | CASSSDPSGTQYF
. | TRBJ1-5 | TRBV30 | . | TGTGCCTGGAGTACCGGACGGGATAATAGGGCCCAGCATTTT | CAWSTGRDNRAQHF
. | TRBJ2-7 | TRBV19 | TRBD2 | TGTGCCAGTAGCCCTACTCGGGAGGTCTACGAGCAGTACTTC | CASSPTREVYEQYF
. | TRBJ2-2 | TRBV5-4 | TRBD1 | TGTGCCAGCAGCCGACAGGGGACAATCGGGGAGCTGTTTTTT | CASSRQGTIGELFF
. | TRBJ2-7 | TRBV19 | . | TGTGCCAGTAGTGCGGACATCGTGGGCTACGAGCAGTACTTC | CASSADIVGYEQYF
once | TRBJ1-2 | TRBV20-1 | . | TGCAGTGCTAGACGGAGGCCCGGACTCACCTTC | CSARRRPGLTF
. | TRBJ2-7 | TRBV4-1 | . | TGCGCCAGCAGCCCCCTAGGGGGAGGGACCGCCTACGAGCAGTACTTC | CASSPLGGGTAYEQYF
many | TRBJ2-7 | TRBV30 | . | TGTGCCTGGAGGTGGGGAGCCTACGAGCAGTACTTC | CAWRWGAYEQYF
few | TRBJ1-6 | TRBV19 | TRBD1 | TGTGCCAGTCAGGGGGAATTTGTATCTTCACCCCTCCACTTT | CASQGEFVSSPLHF
. | TRBJ1-4 | TRBV7-9 | . | TGTGCCAGCAGCTCACGGTCCTCTAATGAAAAACTGTTTTTT | CASSSRSSNEKLFF
. | TRBJ1-5 | TRBV4-1 | TRBD1 | TGCGCCAGCAGCCGAGAACAGGGGAACAATCAGCCCCAGCATTTT | CASSREQGNNQPQHF
. | TRBJ2-2 | TRBV12-5 | TRBD2 | TGTGCTAGTGCGACTAGCGGGGGGATCGCGAACACCGGGGAGCTGTTTTTT | CASATSGGIANTGELFF
. | TRBJ1-1 | TRBV2 | TRBD1 | TGTGCCAGCAGTATCTCGCGGGACAGGGCAAACACTGAAGCTTTCTTT | CASSISRDRANTEAFF